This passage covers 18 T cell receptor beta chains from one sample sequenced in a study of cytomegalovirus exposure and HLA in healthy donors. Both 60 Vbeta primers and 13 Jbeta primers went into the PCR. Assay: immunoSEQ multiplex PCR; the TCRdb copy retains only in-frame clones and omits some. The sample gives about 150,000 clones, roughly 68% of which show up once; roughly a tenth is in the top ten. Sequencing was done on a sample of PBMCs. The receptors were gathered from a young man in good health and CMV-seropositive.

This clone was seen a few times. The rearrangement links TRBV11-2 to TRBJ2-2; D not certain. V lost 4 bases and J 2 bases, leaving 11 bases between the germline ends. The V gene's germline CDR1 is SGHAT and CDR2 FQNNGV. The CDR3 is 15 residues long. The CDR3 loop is CASSSLPFNTGELFF. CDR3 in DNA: TGTGCCAGCAGCTCCCTCCCCTTCAACACCGGGGAGCTGTTTTTT.

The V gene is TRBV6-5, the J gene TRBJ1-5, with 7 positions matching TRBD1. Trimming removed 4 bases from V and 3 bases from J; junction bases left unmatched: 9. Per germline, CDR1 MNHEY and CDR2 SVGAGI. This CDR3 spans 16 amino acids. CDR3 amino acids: CASSFRQGANNQPQHF. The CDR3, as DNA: TGTGCCAGCAGTTTTAGACAGGGAGCGAACAATCAGCCCCAGCATTTT.

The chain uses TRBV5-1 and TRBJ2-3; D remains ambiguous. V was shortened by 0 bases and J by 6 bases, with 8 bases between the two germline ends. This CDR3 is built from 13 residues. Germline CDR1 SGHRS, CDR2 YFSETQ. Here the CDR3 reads CASSLEQADTQYF. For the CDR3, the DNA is TGCGCCAGCAGCTTGGAGCAGGCCGATACGCAGTATTTT.

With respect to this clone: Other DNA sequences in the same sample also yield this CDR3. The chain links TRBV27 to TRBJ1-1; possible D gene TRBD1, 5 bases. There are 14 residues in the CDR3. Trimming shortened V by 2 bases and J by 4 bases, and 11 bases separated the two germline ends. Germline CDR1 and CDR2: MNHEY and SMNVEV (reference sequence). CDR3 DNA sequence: TGTGCCAGCAGTTTACAGGGTTGGGGCACTGAAGCTTTCTTT. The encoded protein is CASSLQGWGTEAFF.

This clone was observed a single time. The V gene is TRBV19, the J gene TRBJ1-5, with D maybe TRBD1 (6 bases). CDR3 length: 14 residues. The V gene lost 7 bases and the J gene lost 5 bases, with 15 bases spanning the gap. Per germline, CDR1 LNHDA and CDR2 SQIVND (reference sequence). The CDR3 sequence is CASIGWTADQPQHF. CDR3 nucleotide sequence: TGTGCCAGTATAGGGTGGACAGCTGATCAGCCCCAGCATTTT. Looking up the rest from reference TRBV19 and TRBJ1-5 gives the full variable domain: DGGITQSPKYLFRKEGQNVTLSCEQNLNHDAMYWYRQDPGQGLRLIYYSQIVNDFQKGDIAEGYSVSREKKESFPLTVTSAQKNPTAFYLCASIGWTADQPQHFGDGTRLSIL.

The CDR3 nucleotides are TGTGCCACCAGCGGGGGGATGAGAAGAGGGACAGGGGAGGATGGCTACACCTTC. Protein: CATSGGMRRGTGEDGYTF. The rearrangement links TRBV15 to TRBJ1-2; 10 bases agree with TRBD1. The CDR3 consists of 18 residues. Germline V CDR1 and CDR2: LNHNV, YYDKDF (reference sequence). Losses at the gene ends were 5 bases for V and 6 bases for J; bases not matched to a gene: 18.

The CDR3 here is CASSIPGGDEQYF. The CDR3 region has the DNA TGTGCCAGTAGTATTCCAGGGGGCGACGAGCAGTACTTC. The rearrangement uses TRBV19 and TRBJ2-7; 8 bases fit TRBD1. Germline CDR1 and CDR2: LNHDA and SQIVND (reference sequence). The V segment lost 3 bases and the J segment 5 bases; nucleotides outside the gene matches: 3. The CDR3 is 13 residues long.

The DNA for the CDR3 is TGTGCCTGGAGTGTACCTGACAGGTTTGTCTATGGCTACACCTTC. Protein sequence: CAWSVPDRFVYGYTF. The V gene is TRBV30, the J gene TRBJ1-2; the D gene is possibly TRBD1 (6 bases). Germline CDR1 reads GTSNPN; CDR2 reads SVGIG (reference sequence). The V end lost 0 bases, the J end lost 4 bases, and 15 bases lay between the germline ends. The CDR3 totals 15 residues. The entire variable domain, with the rest obtained from reference TRBV30 and TRBJ1-2, is as follows: SQTIHQWPATLVQPVGSPLSLECTVEGTSNPNLYWYRQAAGRGLQLLFYSVGIGQISSEVPQNLSASRPQDRQFILSSKKLLLSDSGFYLCAWSVPDRFVYGYTFGSGTRLTVV.

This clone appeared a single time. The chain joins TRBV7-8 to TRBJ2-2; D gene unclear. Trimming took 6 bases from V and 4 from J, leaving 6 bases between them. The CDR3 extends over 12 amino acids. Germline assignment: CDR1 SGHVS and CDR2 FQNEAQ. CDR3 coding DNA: TGTGCCAGCAGTCGCGGCACCGGGGAGCTGTTTTTT. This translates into CASSRGTGELFF.

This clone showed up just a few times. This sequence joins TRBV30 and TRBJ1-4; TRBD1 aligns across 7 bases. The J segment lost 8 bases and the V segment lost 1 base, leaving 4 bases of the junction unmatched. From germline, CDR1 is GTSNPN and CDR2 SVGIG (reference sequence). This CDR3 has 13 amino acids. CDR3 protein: CAWSATGEEKLFF. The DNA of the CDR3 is TGTGCCTGGAGTGCTACAGGGGAGGAAAAACTGTTTTTT.

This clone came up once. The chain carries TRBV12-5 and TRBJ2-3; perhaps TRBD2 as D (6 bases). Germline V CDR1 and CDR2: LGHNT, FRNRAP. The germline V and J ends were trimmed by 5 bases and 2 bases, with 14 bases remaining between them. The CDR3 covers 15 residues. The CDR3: CASGPTGEVTDTQYF. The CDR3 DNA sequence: TGTGCTAGTGGTCCGACGGGGGAGGTCACAGATACGCAGTATTTT. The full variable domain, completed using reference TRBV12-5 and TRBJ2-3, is DARVTQTPRHKVTEMGQEVTMRCQPILGHNTVFWYRQTMMQGLELLAYFRNRAPLDDSGMPKDRFSAEMPDATLATLKIQPSEPRDSAVYFCASGPTGEVTDTQYFGPGTRLTVL.

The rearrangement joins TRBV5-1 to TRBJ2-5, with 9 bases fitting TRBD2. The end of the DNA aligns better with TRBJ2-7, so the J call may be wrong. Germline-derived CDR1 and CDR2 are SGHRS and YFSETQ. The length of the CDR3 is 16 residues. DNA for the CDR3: TGCGCCAGCACCCCACAGGGTCTTAGCGGGAGCCACGAGCAGTACTTC. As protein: CASTPQGLSGSHEQYF.

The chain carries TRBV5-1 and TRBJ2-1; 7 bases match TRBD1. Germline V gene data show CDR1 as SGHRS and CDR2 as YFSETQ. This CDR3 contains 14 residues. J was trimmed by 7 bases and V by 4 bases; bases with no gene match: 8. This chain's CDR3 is CASSIRQGWNEQFF. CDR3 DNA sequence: TGCGCCAGCAGCATTCGACAGGGTTGGAATGAGCAGTTCTTC.

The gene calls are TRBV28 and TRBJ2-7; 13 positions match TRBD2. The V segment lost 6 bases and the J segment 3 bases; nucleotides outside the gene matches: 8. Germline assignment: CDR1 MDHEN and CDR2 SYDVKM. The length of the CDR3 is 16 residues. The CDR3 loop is CASSPGTSGVFYEQYF. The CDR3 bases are TGTGCCAGCAGCCCAGGGACTAGCGGGGTATTCTACGAGCAGTACTTC.

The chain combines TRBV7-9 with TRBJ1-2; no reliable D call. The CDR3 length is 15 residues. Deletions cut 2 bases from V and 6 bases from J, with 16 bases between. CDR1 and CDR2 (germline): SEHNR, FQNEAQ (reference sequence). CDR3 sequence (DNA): TGTGCCAGCAGCTTAAATCTGGCCGTAATAAATGGCTACACCTTC. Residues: CASSLNLAVINGYTF.

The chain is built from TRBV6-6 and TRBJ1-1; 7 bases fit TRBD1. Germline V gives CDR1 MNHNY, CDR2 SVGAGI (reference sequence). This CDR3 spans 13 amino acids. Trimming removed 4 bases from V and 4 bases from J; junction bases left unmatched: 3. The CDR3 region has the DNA TGTGCCAGCAGTTCAGGGGGGACCACTGAAGCTTTCTTT. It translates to CASSSGGTTEAFF.

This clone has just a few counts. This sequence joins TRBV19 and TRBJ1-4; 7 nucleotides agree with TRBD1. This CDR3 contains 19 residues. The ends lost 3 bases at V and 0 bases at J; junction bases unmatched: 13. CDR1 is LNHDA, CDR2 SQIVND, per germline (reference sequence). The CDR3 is CASSIGQGDLYSTNEKLFF. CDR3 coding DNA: TGTGCCAGTAGTATTGGGCAGGGGGACCTATATTCAACTAATGAAAAACTGTTTTTT.

The CDR3 is CASSSMVGSGQETQYF. The CDR3 nucleotides read TGCGCCAGCAGCTCCATGGTGGGGAGTGGGCAAGAGACCCAGTACTTC. The chain carries TRBV5-1 and TRBJ2-5; TRBD2 is a possible D gene (5 bases). V was shortened by 3 bases and J by 2 bases, with 17 bases between the two germline ends. Germline lookup yields CDR1 SGHRS and CDR2 YFSETQ. There are 16 residues in the CDR3.